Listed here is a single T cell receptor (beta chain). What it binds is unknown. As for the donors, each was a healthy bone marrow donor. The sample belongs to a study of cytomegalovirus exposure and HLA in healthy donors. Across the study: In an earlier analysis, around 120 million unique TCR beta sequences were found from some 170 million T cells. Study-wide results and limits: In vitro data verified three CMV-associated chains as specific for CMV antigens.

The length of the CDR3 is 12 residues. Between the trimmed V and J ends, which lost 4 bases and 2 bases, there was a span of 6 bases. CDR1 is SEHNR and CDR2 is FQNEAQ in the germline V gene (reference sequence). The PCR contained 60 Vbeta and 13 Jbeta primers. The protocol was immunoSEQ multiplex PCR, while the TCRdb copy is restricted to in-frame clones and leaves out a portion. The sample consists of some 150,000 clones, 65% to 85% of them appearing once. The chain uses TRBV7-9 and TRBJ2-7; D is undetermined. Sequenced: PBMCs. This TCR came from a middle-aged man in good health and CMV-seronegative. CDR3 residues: CASSSQAYEQYF. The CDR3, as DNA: TGTGCCAGCAGCTCGCAGGCCTACGAGCAGTACTTC.